This T cell receptor beta chain was profiled in a study of CD8+ T cells in alopecia areata. For the study at large: Treated patients swallowed 5 to 10 mg of oral tofacitinib twice daily.

Study observations and caveats: For baseline CD8+ expansion, any link to response stays uncertain with one nonresponder. In scalp, tofacitinib significantly decreased clonality and expanded CD8+ clones among the top 100.

RNA was extracted and reverse transcribed into cDNA as the sequencing template. Some clones are missing from TCRdb's copy, which holds only in-frame ones; the method was immunoSEQ multiplex PCR. This sample has 80,000 to 100,000 clones, with roughly 45% found just once. Treatment noted: oral pan-JAK inhibitor, 5-10 mg twice daily. Lesional scalp punch biopsies and peripheral blood were collected from alopecia areata patients. Points on this clone: The antigen is not known.

The CDR3 runs 16 residues. Germline assignment: CDR1 SGHTA and CDR2 FQGNSA. The ends were cut back, 2 bases at V and 2 bases at J, with 14 bases in the middle. The chain joins TRBV7-2 to TRBJ2-3; tentatively, D is TRBD1 (5 bases). Specimen: CD8+ T cells sorted from blood, collected at week 24, from a patient treated with tofacitinib. This TCR was recovered from a human donor with alopecia areata. CDR3 nucleotides: TGTGCCAGCAGCTTAATAGCAGGGAAGGACACAGATACGCAGTATTTT. Its translation: CASSLIAGKDTDTQYF. Filled out from reference TRBV7-2 and TRBJ2-3, the complete variable domain reads GAGVSQSPSNKVTEKGKDVELRCDPISGHTALYWYRQSLGQGLEFLIYFQGNSAPDKSGLPSDRFSAERTGGSVSTLTIQRTQQEDSAVYLCASSLIAGKDTDTQYFGPGTRLTVL.